This T cell receptor (beta chain) was identified during a study of blood T cells in healthy people across ages. Study conclusions and caveats: Per million T cells, TCR beta diversity dropped about linearly as age rose.

This CDR3 is built from 13 residues. V trimming: 4 bases; J trimming: 4 bases; junction bases outside the gene matches: 3. Germline V gene data show CDR1 as LNHNV and CDR2 as YYDKDF (reference sequence). As to this clonotype: The target antigen is unknown.

Next came a second PCR, run for about 6 to 11 cycles, which used a sample-barcoded 5' primer along with a J-beta primer mix. A single record per CDR3 protein comes from TCRdb applying MiXCR to the 5' RACE reads. Of fewer than 750,000 distinct CDR3 sequences detected, about 50% appear once; the ten largest clones hold roughly 14%. Sequencing input: blood. The V call is TRBV15, the J call TRBJ2-7, with 8 bases that match TRBD2. This receptor was obtained from a woman of 80 years or more in good health. The CDR3 is CATSTREGYEQYF. The DNA for the CDR3 is TGTGCCACCAGCACTCGGGAGGGTTACGAGCAGTACTTC.